This T cell receptor beta chain was obtained from a study of response to subunit inactivated influenza vaccine (dated by TCRdb to the late 2010s). Background for the entire study: To follow how T cells responded to a trivalent subunit inactivated influenza vaccine, the researchers relied on deep quantitative profiling of the T cell receptor repertoire. Study-level results and caveats: The authors proposed that each seasonal influenza vaccination may bring in only a limited number of new T cells.

A note on this clonotype: This receptor's antigen is unknown. No base qualities exist here, and no much larger clone lies one base off it.

To prepare the library, RT-PCR was applied. The listed sequencing device is Illumina HiSeq 2500. TCRdb took the public reads, trimmed them with fastp at Q25, ran MiXCR for clone calling and kept in-frame beta chains. When rows share a CDR3 protein, they turn into one entry using the most common DNA and genes. The sample table shows 500,000 to 550,000 distinct CDR3 sequences, and around 8% are seen once. The leading ten clones occupy under 15% of the sample. Per the germline V gene (reference sequence), DFQATT is the CDR1 and SNEGSKA is the CDR2. The CDR3 holds 15 amino acids from the cysteine to the phenylalanine. Only the CDR3 portion is preserved as DNA: 45 bases, with reading frame beginning at the first base. V is clipped by 0 bases and J by 5 bases, and the sequence between their germline boundaries is 16 bases long.

The chain employs TRBV20-1 and TRBJ1-1; possibly the D gene is TRBD1, per 6 matching bases. This receptor was obtained from a man between 50 and 69 years old who received an inactivated influenza vaccine. Donor details come from another sample of the same person, matched by shared clones. The sample was PBMCs from blood, taken around 25 months after vaccination. In nucleotide form, the sequence is TGCAGTGCTAGAGAAACGGCAGGGGCATGGACTGAAGCTTTCTTT. This sequence encodes CSARETAGAWTEAFF.